The present T cell receptor (beta chain) was sequenced within a study of T cells in Graves' hyperthyroidism and ophthalmopathy. Study-wide findings and caveats: Blood also contained most expanded thyroid clonotypes above 0.001.

As to this clonotype: The antigen is not known.

The cohort's ophthalmopathy patients, a group with duration under 3 months, had a Clinical Activity Score of at least 3 and a NOSPECS grade of at least 4. The TCR beta CDR3 regions underwent amplification using RNA transcripts as the source. Initially, a first-round RT-PCR of the TCR CDR3 employed the HTBI primer set. TCRdb reanalysed the multiplex PCR reads using MiXCR and keeps one entry per CDR3 protein. This sample yields more than 500,000 distinct CDR3 sequences, of which under 15% are seen a single time; approximately 4.2% belongs to the top ten. This CDR3 is built from 15 residues. Germline CDR1 KGHSH, CDR2 LQKENI. The germline V and J ends were trimmed by 3 bases and 4 bases, with 15 bases remaining between them.

The sequenced sample was blood. The chain joins TRBV18 to TRBJ1-2; no clear D gene. The origin of this receptor is a middle-aged woman with Graves' ophthalmopathy. CDR3 sequence reads: CASSPGWRPGYGYTF. CDR3 in DNA: TGTGCCAGCTCACCCGGGTGGCGCCCCGGCTATGGCTACACCTTC.